One and the same sample provided the 27 T cell receptor beta chains below, sequenced in a study of shared clonotypes between healthy human individuals. Method: immunoSEQ multiplex PCR; TCRdb's copy keeps in-frame clones and lacks some. The data show 2 million or so clones, roughly 95% seen once. The sequencing sample was made of naive CD4+ T cells sorted from blood. Subset noted: CD45RA+ positively selected. The source is a man between 18 and 29 years old in good health.

The chain recombines TRBV7-9 with TRBJ2-1, with D uncertain. The germline V gene has CDR1 SEHNR and CDR2 FQNEAQ (reference sequence). This CDR3 spans 15 amino acids. V was trimmed by 3 bases and J by 5 bases, leaving 14 bases between them. The CDR3: CASSFSPPVNNEQFF. CDR3 coding DNA: TGTGCCAGCAGCTTTTCCCCTCCGGTGAACAATGAGCAGTTCTTC.

This clone was seen just once. The chain couples TRBV19 to TRBJ2-5; the D gene is possibly TRBD2 (6 bases). The CDR3 is made up of 15 amino acids. Looked up from germline, CDR1 is LNHDA and CDR2 is SQIVND (reference sequence). Trimming removed 1 base from V and 5 bases from J, with 14 bases in between. This CDR3 reads CASSIGPGVVETQYF. The CDR3 DNA sequence: TGTGCCAGTAGTATAGGACCGGGGGTGGTGGAGACCCAGTACTTC. The full variable domain, in which reference TRBV19 and TRBJ2-5 provide the parts outside the CDR3, is DGGITQSPKYLFRKEGQNVTLSCEQNLNHDAMYWYRQDPGQGLRLIYYSQIVNDFQKGDIAEGYSVSREKKESFPLTVTSAQKNPTAFYLCASSIGPGVVETQYFGPGTRLLVL.

The V and J genes are TRBV11-2 and TRBJ2-5; D may be TRBD2 (5 bases). Trimming shortened V by 5 bases and J by 0 bases, and 16 bases separated the two germline ends. The length of the CDR3 is 16 residues. CDR1 and CDR2 from the germline V gene are SGHAT and FQNNGV. The chain's CDR3 is CASSPTVGLYQETQYF. The CDR3 DNA sequence: TGTGCCAGCAGCCCTACAGTCGGACTCTACCAAGAGACCCAGTACTTC.

The gene calls are TRBV7-9 and TRBJ1-1, with D unclear. CDR1 and CDR2 (germline): SEHNR, FQNEAQ (reference sequence). The CDR3 spans 16 residues. V was cut by 3 bases and J by 3 bases, with 17 bases left in between. CDR3 sequence reads: CASSFPEPRRDTEAFF. CDR3 DNA: TGTGCCAGCAGCTTTCCCGAGCCCCGGAGGGACACTGAAGCTTTCTTT.

The rearrangement links TRBV18 to TRBJ1-1, with TRBD1 matching over 8 bases. Germline V gives CDR1 KGHSH, CDR2 LQKENI. The CDR3 sequence is 14 residues long. V shed 6 bases, J shed 4 bases, and the junction held 7 bases outside the gene matches. The CDR3 coding sequence is TGTGCCAGCTCTCTCGAGACAGGGGCCACTGAAGCTTTCTTT. The encoded protein is CASSLETGATEAFF.

The chain couples TRBV7-8 to TRBJ2-2, with 12 nucleotides matching TRBD2. The germline V gene has CDR1 SGHVS and CDR2 FQNEAQ. The ends lost 6 bases at V and 8 bases at J; junction bases unmatched: 13. The CDR3 has 17 amino acids. CDR3 bases: TGTGCCAGCAGACTCTCATTGTCACTAGCGGGAGGTGGGGAGCTGTTTTTT. Its protein product is CASRLSLSLAGGGELFF.

The chain couples TRBV28 to TRBJ1-2; 9 positions match TRBD1. CDR1 is MDHEN and CDR2 is SYDVKM in the germline V gene. The CDR3 length is 14 residues. Germline trimming cut 7 bases from V and 8 bases from J; bases unmatched to any gene: 11. CDR3 loop: CASKGTGPSFGYTF. The CDR3, as DNA: TGTGCCAGCAAGGGGACAGGGCCTAGTTTCGGCTACACCTTC.

The chain has TRBV29-1 and TRBJ2-3; 13 positions agree with TRBD2. This CDR3 comprises 21 residues. The trim removed 2 bases at V and 2 bases at J, leaving 19 bases unmatched. Germline V gives CDR1 SQVTM, CDR2 ANQGSEA. CDR3 in amino acids: CSVEPTKGLAGIPIPTDTQYF. The CDR3 DNA reads as TGCAGCGTTGAACCTACGAAGGGACTAGCGGGGATCCCGATCCCCACAGATACGCAGTATTTT.

The CDR3 loop reads CASSLGDTGTYEQYF. CDR3 bases: TGCGCCAGCAGCTTGGGGGACACAGGCACCTACGAGCAGTACTTC. This chain links TRBV5-1 with TRBJ2-7, with D possibly TRBD1 on 6 matching bases. The CDR3 has 15 amino acids. Germline V lookup: CDR1 SGHRS, CDR2 YFSETQ. The germline V and J ends were trimmed by 0 bases and 2 bases, with 12 bases remaining between them.

This clone was seen just once. The chain uses TRBV5-1 and TRBJ2-5, with TRBD1 identical over 12 bases. V dropped 7 bases and J dropped 4; count of bases not matched to a gene: 14. This CDR3 has 17 residues. Germline V CDR1 and CDR2: SGHRS, YFSETQ. DNA for the CDR3: TGCGCCAGCTACCCCGGGACAGGGGGCGCGTTTGGAGAGACCCAGTACTTC. As protein: CASYPGTGGAFGETQYF.

V gene TRBV10-3 combines with J gene TRBJ1-1; 8 bases align to TRBD1. The germline CDR1 and CDR2 sequences are ENHRY and SYGVKD. The CDR3 contains 12 residues. The junction had 2 bases not matched to a gene; V was cut back by 10 bases and J by 1 base. In DNA form, the CDR3 reads TGTGCCACCCAGGGGGCGAACACTGAAGCTTTCTTT. It is translated as CATQGANTEAFF.

The rearrangement links TRBV6-5 to TRBJ1-2; possible D gene TRBD1, 6 bases. Looked up from germline, CDR1 is MNHEY and CDR2 is SVGAGI. This CDR3 spans 13 amino acids. Trimming left V 2 bases short and J 5 bases short, with 9 bases between. The CDR3 region has the DNA TGTGCCAGCAGTTACACAGGGACGTATGGCTACACCTTC. Its protein is CASSYTGTYGYTF.

The chain is built from TRBV2 and TRBJ2-1; 9 bases are a match to TRBD2. CDR3 length: 17 amino acids. Trimming cost V 6 bases and J 8 bases; bases outside gene matches: 17. Germline CDR1 reads SNHLY; CDR2 reads FYNNEI. The CDR3 region is CASSETHGGTSLDEQFF. The CDR3 DNA sequence: TGTGCCAGCAGCGAAACGCACGGAGGGACTAGCTTGGATGAGCAGTTCTTC.

The genes are TRBV5-1 and TRBJ2-3; D assignment may be TRBD1 or TRBD2 (5 bases each). The germline V gene has CDR1 SGHRS and CDR2 YFSETQ. This CDR3 is built from 14 residues. The V end was cut by 4 bases, the J end by 2 bases, with 11 bases between. CDR3 residues: CASSGSGTTDTQYF. CDR3 DNA: TGCGCCAGCAGCGGATCCGGGACCACAGATACGCAGTATTTT.

The chain combines TRBV5-1 with TRBJ1-5; D ambiguous. Germline lookup yields CDR1 SGHRS and CDR2 YFSETQ. Trimming stripped 0 bases from V and 1 base from J, with 11 bases between. The CDR3 length is 16 residues. The CDR3 DNA reads TGCGCCAGCAGCTTGGGGACGATGGAGAGCAATCAGCCCCAGCATTTT. It is translated as CASSLGTMESNQPQHF.

For the CDR3, the DNA is TGTGCCAGCAGTCCTTACACGAACACTGAAGCTTTCTTT. It encodes CASSPYTNTEAFF. This chain connects TRBV27 to TRBJ1-1, with D uncertain. Germline CDR1 and CDR2: MNHEY and SMNVEV (reference sequence). V dropped 5 bases and J dropped 1 base, with 8 bases sitting between them. CDR3 length equals 13 residues.

The V gene is TRBV6-4, the J gene TRBJ1-1; TRBD1 matches 10 bases. CDR1 MRHNA and CDR2 SNTAGT come from the germline V gene. Trimming removed 5 bases from V and 10 bases from J; junction bases left unmatched: 7. The CDR3 length is 13 residues. The CDR3: CASSSRQGAGAFF. CDR3 coding DNA: TGTGCCAGCAGTTCTAGACAGGGGGCGGGAGCTTTCTTT.

The V call is TRBV10-3, the J call TRBJ2-4; D unresolved. In germline, CDR1 is ENHRY, CDR2 SYGVKD. This CDR3 contains 13 residues. The V end was cut by 4 bases, the J end by 7 bases, with 11 bases between. As DNA, the CDR3 is TGTGCCATCAGTGCCTCGGAAGTGAACATTCAGTACTTC. It codes for CAISASEVNIQYF.

The chain uses TRBV28 and TRBJ2-7, with 7 nucleotides matching TRBD1. The CDR3 covers 17 residues. Germline-derived CDR1 and CDR2 are MDHEN and SYDVKM. Trimming at V came to 5 bases and at J to 5 bases, leaving 18 bases not matched to a gene. CDR3 sequence reads: CASSTPPGRGRRNEQYF. For the CDR3, the DNA is TGTGCCAGCAGTACTCCTCCGGGAAGGGGGCGTCGGAACGAGCAGTACTTC. Full variable domain (remainder filled in from reference TRBV28 and TRBJ2-7): DVKVTQSSRYLVKRTGEKVFLECVQDMDHENMFWYRQDPGLGLRLIYFSYDVKMKEKGDIPEGYSVSREKKERFSLILESASTNQTSMYLCASSTPPGRGRRNEQYFGPGTRLTVT.

The chain combines TRBV9 with TRBJ2-1, with TRBD2 as a possible D gene (6 bases). Germline CDR1 is SGDLS and CDR2 is YYNGEE. Trimming took off 4 bases at V and 4 bases at J, with 18 bases between the two ends. The CDR3 spans 16 residues. Written as DNA, the CDR3 is TGTGCCAGCAGCCTCCAAGGCGGGACCTTTTACAATGAGCAGTTCTTC. It codes for CASSLQGGTFYNEQFF. The full variable domain, its missing parts supplied by reference TRBV9 and TRBJ2-1, is DSGVTQTPKHLITATGQRVTLRCSPRSGDLSVYWYQQSLDQGLQFLIQYYNGEERAKGNILERFSAQQFPDLHSELNLSSLELGDSALYFCASSLQGGTFYNEQFFGPGTRLTVL.

The CDR3 protein is CASRLRWQGLAGWENIQYF. The CDR3 DNA is TGTGCAAGTCGCTTAAGGTGGCAGGGGCTGGCGGGGTGGGAAAACATTCAGTACTTC. The chain recombines TRBV12-2 with TRBJ2-4. TRBV12-2 is annotated as a pseudogene. This CDR3 region has 19 residues.

The chain joins TRBV10-2 to TRBJ1-4; D call uncertain. The CDR3 has 15 residues. Trimming removed 5 bases from V and 7 bases from J, with 17 bases in between. The germline V gene encodes CDR1 WSHSY and CDR2 SAAADI. In DNA, the CDR3 is TGCGCCAGCAGTCTACTCGGCGAGGGCAGTGAAAAACTGTTTTTT. It encodes CASSLLGEGSEKLFF.

The rearrangement uses TRBV6-5 and TRBJ1-1, with D possibly TRBD1 on 5 matching bases. Trimming removed 7 bases at V and 1 base at J, with 16 bases between. The CDR3 is made up of 15 amino acids. Germline-derived CDR1 and CDR2 are MNHEY and SVGAGI. CDR3 protein: CASTLRGARNTEAFF. CDR3 sequence (DNA): TGTGCCAGCACCCTCCGAGGGGCTCGGAACACTGAAGCTTTCTTT.

The chain combines TRBV18 with TRBJ1-4; the D gene is possibly TRBD1 (5 bases). Trimming cost V 6 bases and J 4 bases, with 12 bases left between them. The CDR3 covers 14 residues. Germline V gene sequence: CDR1 KGHSH, CDR2 LQKENI. In DNA form, the CDR3 reads TGTGCCAGCTCGGACCAGGGTCTTAATGAAAAACTGTTTTTT. Residues: CASSDQGLNEKLFF. The whole variable domain, remainder taken from reference TRBV18 and TRBJ1-4, is NAGVMQNPRHLVRRRGQEARLRCSPMKGHSHVYWYRQLPEEGLKFMVYLQKENIIDESGMPKERFSAEFPKEGPSILRIQQVVRGDSAAYFCASSDQGLNEKLFFGSGTQLSVL.

This clone showed up just once. This chain uses TRBV4-1 with TRBJ1-5; D is uncertain. Germline CDR1 is MGHRA and CDR2 is YSYEKL. CDR3 size: 16 residues. The V and J ends lost 0 bases and 0 bases respectively, with 9 bases between them. The CDR3 region has the DNA TGCGCCAGCAGCCAAGAGGAGTTCCCTAGCAATCAGCCCCAGCATTTT. Amino acids: CASSQEEFPSNQPQHF.

The CDR3 loop is CAWSPRTSGATDTQYF. As DNA, the CDR3 is TGTGCCTGGAGTCCTAGGACTAGCGGGGCCACAGATACGCAGTATTTT. The chain links TRBV30 to TRBJ2-3; 12 bases map to TRBD2. The CDR3 loop spans 16 amino acids. Germline assignment: CDR1 GTSNPN and CDR2 SVGIG (reference sequence). V dropped 2 bases and J dropped 2; count of bases not matched to a gene: 5.

The rearrangement uses TRBV5-1 and TRBJ1-1; a possible D gene is TRBD1 (5 bases). Trimming cost V 0 bases and J 4 bases, with 19 bases left between them. This CDR3 region has 17 residues. Germline lookup yields CDR1 SGHRS and CDR2 YFSETQ. The CDR3, as DNA: TGCGCCAGCAGCTTGGCTCCCATGGTCGGGGCTACCACTGAAGCTTTCTTT. It yields the protein CASSLAPMVGATTEAFF.